Listed below are T cell receptor beta chains from one sample, sequenced in a study of T cell clonotyping in hematopoietic cell transplantation. Assay used: immunoSEQ multiplex PCR; TCRdb lists only in-frame clones, some missing. Among about 43,000 clones listed, 85% were seen once. Sequences were derived from peripheral blood mononuclear cells, sampled before stem cell transplant. These receptors were collected from a man between 60 and 75 years old with acute myeloid leukemia. Some clones in this sample may be carry-over from other donors' samples. Each CDR3 is given with its conserved first and last residue. The order of the fields is J gene, V gene, D gene, clone size, CDR3 DNA, CDR3 protein. D genes are given only for firm matches. Clone size appears in some rows only: once, few, many, or a class for an expanded clone.

>TRBJ1-1|TRBV27|NA|NA
TGTGCCAGCAGGTCGTGGGACACTGAAGCTTTCTTT
CASRSWDTEAFF
>TRBJ2-3|TRBV7-6|TRBD2|NA
TGTGCCAGCAGCCTGACTAGCGGGGGGGCCAGGGATACGCAGTATTTT
CASSLTSGGARDTQYF
>TRBJ1-1|TRBV4-3|NA|NA
TGCGCCAGCAGCCAAAGGAAGGGCCCCGGGACAGAAGCTTTCTTT
CASSQRKGPGTEAFF
>TRBJ1-2|TRBV7-3|NA|NA
TGTGCCAGCAGCCCCGGGACACTTTATGGCTACACCTTC
CASSPGTLYGYTF
>TRBJ2-7|TRBV27|NA|NA
TGTGCCAGCAGTTTCGAGCCCGGGACCGTTCCCTACGAGCAGTACTTC
CASSFEPGTVPYEQYF
>TRBJ1-6|TRBV18|NA|once
TGTGCCAGCTCACCGTCTTTACCGGGACTGAAAAATTCACCCCTCCACTTT
CASSPSLPGLKNSPLHF
>TRBJ1-5|TRBV5-6|NA|NA
TGTGCCAGCAGCTCTCAGGGCCCTTCTGATGGGCAGCCCCAGCATTTT
CASSSQGPSDGQPQHF
>TRBJ2-5|TRBV7-2|NA|NA
TGTGCCAGCCTATTAGAGGCCCAGTACTTC
CASLLEAQYF
>TRBJ1-1|TRBV28|NA|NA
TGTGCCAGCAGTACAGGGTTCTACACTGAAGCTTTCTTT
CASSTGFYTEAFF
>TRBJ1-5|TRBV4-1|NA|NA
TGCGCCAGCAGCCAAGGTGACGGGATGGGGAATCAGCCCCAGCATTTT
CASSQGDGMGNQPQHF
>TRBJ1-2|TRBV5-4|TRBD1|NA
TGTGCCAGCAGCACCGGGACAGGGGTAAACTATGGCTACACCTTC
CASSTGTGVNYGYTF
>TRBJ1-1|TRBV11-3|NA|NA
TGTGCCAGCAGCCTCGCGGGTACCACTGAAGCTTTCTTT
CASSLAGTTEAFF
>TRBJ2-3|TRBV5-8|NA|NA
TGTGCCAGCAGCTTGGCGGGAGGTGGGGGCCCCAGGTCAGATACGCAGTATTTT
CASSLAGGGGPRSDTQYF
>TRBJ1-4|TRBV28|NA|once
TGTGCCGCCCAGGGCACTAATGAAAAACTGTTTTTT
CAAQGTNEKLFF
>TRBJ1-1|TRBV6-1|TRBD1|NA
TGTGCCAGCAGCTCTAGGACAGGGAGGGACACTGAAGCTTTCTTT
CASSSRTGRDTEAFF
>TRBJ2-7|TRBV10-3|NA|NA
TGTGCCATCAGTGATTTCGGGGTCGAGGACGAGCAGTACTTC
CAISDFGVEDEQYF
>TRBJ1-1|TRBV6-6|NA|NA
TGTGCCAGCAGTTACTCGACCCGGTGGAACACTGAAGCTTTCTTT
CASSYSTRWNTEAFF
>TRBJ2-2|TRBV6-5|NA|NA
TGTGCCAGCAGTTACCTACGGGACCCGACCGGGGAGCTGTTTTTT
CASSYLRDPTGELFF
>TRBJ1-3|TRBV9|NA|NA
TGTGCCAGCAGCGTAGGCGGGGGCGCTTGGGACACCATATATTTT
CASSVGGGAWDTIYF
>TRBJ1-1|TRBV7-2|NA|once
TGTGCCAGCAGCTTAAGAAGGGGCGACACTGAAGCTTTCTTT
CASSLRRGDTEAFF
>TRBJ2-7|TRBV7-3|NA|NA
TGTGCCAGCAGCCCCAGGGCGGGACCCTACGAGCAGTACTTC
CASSPRAGPYEQYF
>TRBJ2-6|TRBV7-9|NA|NA
TGTGCCAGCAGCTTTCACAGTGGGGCCAACGTCCTGACTTTC
CASSFHSGANVLTF
>TRBJ1-2|TRBV7-7|NA|NA
TGTGCTAGCAGCTTAGAGGTTAGGGCCTGGAGGGTAGGTGGCTACACCTTC
CASSLEVRAWRVGGYTF
>TRBJ1-1|TRBV25-1|TRBD1|few
TGTGCCAGCAGTGCCAACCGGGACAGGGGATTCACTGAAGCTTTCTTT
CASSANRDRGFTEAFF
>TRBJ1-2|TRBV7-8|NA|NA
TGTGCCAGCAGCTTGACGCTTAACTATGGCTACACCTTC
CASSLTLNYGYTF
>TRBJ2-1|TRBV4-3|TRBD1|once
TGCGCCAGCAGCGTGGGACAGGGTGTCTTCAATGAGCAGTTCTTC
CASSVGQGVFNEQFF
>TRBJ1-2|TRBV6-6|NA|NA
TGTGCCAGCAGTTTACGGACAGACCTTGGCTACACCTTC
CASSLRTDLGYTF
>TRBJ2-3|TRBV4-3|TRBD2|NA
TGCGCCAGCAGCCAATTCACTAGCGGTGCTAGCACAGATACGCAGTATTTT
CASSQFTSGASTDTQYF
>TRBJ1-1|TRBV29-1|TRBD1|once
TGCAGCGCCACAGACAGGGTGACTGAAGCTTTCTTT
CSATDRVTEAFF
>TRBJ1-5|TRBV2|TRBD1|NA
TGTGCCAGCAAGACAGGGATACAAAATCAGCCCCAGCATTTT
CASKTGIQNQPQHF
>TRBJ2-7|TRBV28|TRBD1|NA
TGTGCCAGACGTACCGGGACAGGACCCTACGAGCAGTACTTC
CARRTGTGPYEQYF
>TRBJ1-2|TRBV10-3|NA|NA
TGTGCCATCAGTGAGTCGCCAACGAGGGGCTACACCTTC
CAISESPTRGYTF
>TRBJ1-2|TRBV7-2|NA|NA
TGTGCCAGCAGCTTAGTAGGGTCCCTCCTCGACTTC
CASSLVGSLLDF
>TRBJ2-5|TRBV20-1|NA|NA
TGCAGTGCTAGAGTGACCCCAAGACGGTACTTC
CSARVTPRRYF
>TRBJ1-5|TRBV2|TRBD1|NA
TGTGCCAGCACCACCGGGACAGCCGTCTCCCAGCCCCAGCATTTT
CASTTGTAVSQPQHF
>TRBJ2-7|TRBV6-1|TRBD1|NA
TGTGCCAGCAGTTGGGACAGCCTCTCTACGGGCGAGCAGTACTTC
CASSWDSLSTGEQYF
>TRBJ1-4|TRBV4-1|NA|NA
TGCGCCAGCAGCCAAGATGGGCAGGCTGCAACTAATGAAAAACTGTTTTTT
CASSQDGQAATNEKLFF
>TRBJ1-6|TRBV9|TRBD1|NA
TGTGCCAGCAGCGGGAGGGGGCAGGTGCAAAATTCACCCCTCCACTTT
CASSGRGQVQNSPLHF
>TRBJ1-2|TRBV4-1|NA|NA
TGCGCCAGCAGCCAAGAATGGGGGGGAATCCTCTCGGATGGCTACACCTTC
CASSQEWGGILSDGYTF
>TRBJ1-2|TRBV29-1|TRBD1|NA
TGCAGCGCCCAACAGGGGGGGTATGGCTACACCTTC
CSAQQGGYGYTF
>TRBJ2-2|TRBV9|NA|NA
TGTGCCAGCAGCGTAGATCCGGGTGTGGGCGGGGAGCTGTTTTTT
CASSVDPGVGGELFF
>TRBJ1-3|TRBV2|NA|NA
TGTGCCAGCAGTGTATTTGGCGGGCAGGGTATTTCTGGAAACACCATATATTTT
CASSVFGGQGISGNTIYF
>TRBJ2-7|TRBV20-1|NA|NA
TGCAGTGCTACAGGGGACGGCGAGCAGTACTTC
CSATGDGEQYF
>TRBJ2-7|TRBV19|TRBD1|NA
TGTGCCAGTAGTAGGGGACAGGGACTCTCCTACGAGCAGTACTTC
CASSRGQGLSYEQYF
>TRBJ2-2|TRBV7-6|NA|NA
TGTGCCAGCAGCTCCCTACCCCCCTCGGATTACACCGGGGAGCTGTTTTTT
CASSSLPPSDYTGELFF